This T cell receptor (beta chain) was recovered during a study of human T cells and chemical hapten exposure. General study findings and limits: Higher patch test scores went with higher counts of PT1 expanded TCRs. Expanded TCRs were compared with controls, and the expanded TCRs formed significantly more large CDR3 similarity clusters.

Remarks on this clonotype: Its antigen is still unknown.

The time point here: patch test 1, 2 weeks after DPC sensitization. As for treatment: therapeutic diphenylcyclopropenone sensitization with weekly scalp DPC. Ahead of applying each patch test, blood was sampled. MiXCR, run by TCRdb on the RACE reads, gives a single entry per CDR3 protein. The top ten clones hold approximately 6.7% of a sample with around 190,000 distinct CDR3 sequences, more than 20% of them seen once. Germline values: CDR1 MGHRA, CDR2 YSYEKL. This CDR3 is built from 15 residues. Trimming stripped 1 base from V and 4 bases from J, with 11 bases between. The sample was whole blood, taken in connection with sensitization to the hapten diphenylcyclopropenone (DPC). This clonotype was sampled from a woman in her fifties or sixties with alopecia areata. Some clones in this sample may be carry-over from other donors' samples. J is TRBJ1-5 and V is TRBV4-1; maybe TRBD1 (6 bases). The CDR3 nucleotides are TGCGCCAGCAGCCAAGTGGGACAAGGAAATCAGCCCCAGCATTTT. It specifies CASSQVGQGNQPQHF.